What follows are 26 T cell receptor beta chains derived from one specimen sequenced in a study of radiotherapy plus CTLA-4 blockade in lung cancer (dated by TCRdb to 2017 to 2018). The protocol used for the library was the immunoSEQ multiplex PCR assay. TCRdb mirrors the immuneACCESS table, restricted to in-frame sequences. Some clones are absent from its copies; in checked studies, under half trace to an unresolved V gene, and the reason for the others is unknown. The sample includes more than 75,000 clones, with approximately 86% observed a single time. The top ten constitute roughly 0.95% of the sample. Here the sequenced sample was peripheral blood, taken from a patient treated with radiotherapy plus ipilimumab. The receptor source for this set is a human donor with non-small cell lung cancer who had stable disease on radiotherapy plus ipilimumab.

V usage is TRBV30 and J usage is TRBJ1-1, with D unresolved. The CDR3 loop spans 13 amino acids. V was shortened by 2 bases and J by 1 base, with 8 bases between the two germline ends. Germline CDR1 is GTSNPN and CDR2 is SVGIG (reference sequence). In DNA, the CDR3 is TGTGCCTGGAGTCTAGGCAGGAACACTGAAGCTTTCTTT. It yields the protein CAWSLGRNTEAFF.

The chain links TRBV28 to TRBJ1-5; D is unclear. The CDR3 has 14 amino acids. The germline V and J ends were trimmed by 2 bases and 4 bases, with 9 bases remaining between them. Germline CDR1 MDHEN, CDR2 SYDVKM. CDR3 nucleotide sequence: TGTGCCAGCAGTTTAACTTCAGCGAATCAGCCCCAGCATTTT. It specifies CASSLTSANQPQHF.

The chain has TRBV11-3 and TRBJ2-3; 7 nucleotides line up with TRBD1. With 5 bases clipped from V and 2 bases from J, the junction kept 4 bases outside the gene matches. CDR1 and CDR2 from the germline V gene are SGHNT and YENEEA. The CDR3 is 14 residues long. CDR3 sequence reads: CASSQGDNTDTQYF. The CDR3, as DNA: TGTGCCAGCAGCCAGGGGGACAACACAGATACGCAGTATTTT. Complete variable domain (other parts from reference TRBV11-3 and TRBJ2-3): EAGVVQSPRYKIIEKKQPVAFWCNPISGHNTLYWYLQNLGQGPELLIRYENEEAVDDSQLPKDRFSAERLKGVDSTLKIQPAELGDSAVYLCASSQGDNTDTQYFGPGTRLTVL.

The V call is TRBV28, the J call TRBJ1-2; D is undetermined. Trimming pared 2 bases from V and 6 bases from J, leaving 7 bases between. Germline values: CDR1 MDHEN, CDR2 SYDVKM. This CDR3 has 12 amino acids. The CDR3 sequence: CASSLTGNGYTF. The CDR3, as DNA: TGTGCCAGCAGTTTAACTGGAAATGGCTACACCTTC.

This clone was seen only once. CDR3 bases: TGTGCCTGGAACCCTGGGACCGGCTACACCTTC. Translation gives CAWNPGTGYTF. J is TRBJ1-2 and V is TRBV30; D is possibly TRBD1 (5 bases). CDR1 is GTSNPN, CDR2 SVGIG, per germline (reference sequence). Trimming cost V 4 bases and J 8 bases, with 11 bases left between them. The CDR3 sequence is 11 residues long.

This chain links TRBV2 with TRBJ2-4; no clear D gene. Germline CDR1 SNHLY, CDR2 FYNNEI. The CDR3 runs 14 residues. V lost 1 base and J lost 0, with 4 bases in between. The CDR3 bases are TGTGCCAGCAGTGAAGTTCTAGCCAAAAACATTCAGTACTTC. Its protein product is CASSEVLAKNIQYF. Filled out from reference TRBV2 and TRBJ2-4, the complete variable domain reads EPEVTQTPSHQVTQMGQEVILRCVPISNHLYFYWYRQILGQKVEFLVSFYNNEISEKSEIFDDQFSVERPDGSNFTLKIRSTKLEDSAMYFCASSEVLAKNIQYFGAGTRLSVL.

The chain uses TRBV28 and TRBJ2-7; D may be TRBD2 (7 bases). The ends were cut back, 3 bases at V and 6 bases at J, with 18 bases in the middle. Per germline, CDR1 MDHEN and CDR2 SYDVKM. The CDR3 sequence is 15 residues long. The CDR3 reads CASSLLGGPIPEQYF. CDR3 bases: TGTGCCAGCAGTTTGTTGGGGGGGCCGATCCCCGAGCAGTACTTC.

The chain couples TRBV6-4 to TRBJ2-1; TRBD2 matches 7 bases. Germline CDR1 and CDR2: MRHNA and SNTAGT. The CDR3 runs to 14 residues. V gave up 4 bases and J gave up 3 bases; unmatched junction bases: 3. Here the CDR3 reads CASSVGGSYNEQFF. Written as DNA, the CDR3 is TGTGCCAGCAGTGTGGGCGGGAGCTACAATGAGCAGTTCTTC.

The chain recombines TRBV5-4 with TRBJ1-2, with 10 bases identical to TRBD1. Trimming took 4 bases from V and 0 from J; bases not matched to a gene: 6. The CDR3 runs 16 residues. Germline CDR1 SGHNT, CDR2 YYREEE (reference sequence). CDR3 in amino acids: CASSLVDRGTNYGYTF. The CDR3 region has the DNA TGTGCCAGCAGCCTGGTGGACAGGGGGACTAACTATGGCTACACCTTC.

The rearrangement uses TRBV9 and TRBJ1-2, with D maybe TRBD1 (5 bases). The CDR3 covers 16 residues. Per the germline V gene, CDR1 is SGDLS and CDR2 is YYNGEE. Trimming shortened V by 0 bases and J by 7 bases, and 19 bases separated the two germline ends. In nucleotides, the CDR3 is TGTGCCAGCAGCGTAGTCGACATGCAGGGAGCTTTTGGCTACACCTTC. Translated: CASSVVDMQGAFGYTF.

The V gene is TRBV5-6, the J gene TRBJ2-7; D remains unclear. The CDR3 runs to 16 residues. The germline V gene encodes CDR1 SGHDT and CDR2 YYEEEE. Trimming cost V 0 bases and J 1 base, with 14 bases left between them. In DNA form, the CDR3 reads TGTGCCAGCAGCTTGGGCTGGGGATTACGGTCCTACGAGCAGTACTTC. It specifies CASSLGWGLRSYEQYF.

This sequence joins TRBV6-1 and TRBJ2-5; the D is unclear. This CDR3 is 11 amino acids long. Germline-derived CDR1 and CDR2 are MNHNS and SASEGT. Trimming removed 10 bases at V and 2 bases at J, with 8 bases between. The CDR3 loop reads CATGLQETQYF. The CDR3 DNA follows: TGTGCCACTGGTCTTCAAGAGACCCAGTACTTC.

The gene calls are TRBV2 and TRBJ2-5; D is ambiguous. Between the trimmed V and J ends, which lost 8 bases and 5 bases, there was a span of 12 bases. Germline values: CDR1 SNHLY, CDR2 FYNNEI. The length of the CDR3 is 12 residues. The CDR3 sequence is CASREVSETQYF. CDR3 bases: TGTGCCAGCCGCGAGGTCAGTGAGACCCAGTACTTC.

This clone was seen once. The junction and the germline gene differ at one end; a read error may be behind it. The genes are TRBV5-1 and TRBJ1-5; tentative D call: TRBD1 (5 bases). Per germline, CDR1 SGHRS and CDR2 YFSETQ. The CDR3 has 15 amino acids. Here the CDR3 DNA reads TGCGCCAGCAGCCACGACGGGGCCGGCAATCAGCCCCGGCATTTT. Residues: CASSHDGAGNQPRHF.

This chain links TRBV6-5 with TRBJ1-3; D is possibly TRBD1 (6 bases). The CDR3 extends over 15 amino acids. CDR1 and CDR2 from the germline V gene are MNHEY and SVGAGI. V was clipped by 9 bases and J by 0 bases, with 15 bases between them. CDR3: CASARGASSGNTIYF. For the CDR3, the DNA is TGTGCCAGTGCAAGGGGGGCGAGCTCTGGAAACACCATATATTTT.

This chain connects TRBV11-3 to TRBJ2-1, with unresolved D. Germline V gives CDR1 SGHNT, CDR2 YENEEA. The CDR3 covers 15 residues. The V and J ends lost 5 bases and 0 bases respectively, with 11 bases between them. This CDR3 reads CASSASMSSYNEQFF. In DNA, the CDR3 is TGTGCCAGCAGCGCCTCTATGAGCTCCTACAATGAGCAGTTCTTC.

CDR3 in DNA: TGTGCAAGTCGCTTACCGGCTAGAAGTTCGGTCACCGGGGAGCTGTTTTTT. Protein product: CASRLPARSSVTGELFF. The chain employs TRBV12-2 and TRBJ2-2; the table's D call, TRBD2, has no DNA check behind it. TRBV12-2 has pseudogene status. The CDR3 runs to 17 residues.

The chain links TRBV27 to TRBJ2-7; D is possibly TRBD1 (6 bases). Trimming stripped 6 bases from V and 2 bases from J, with 14 bases between. In germline, CDR1 is MNHEY, CDR2 SMNVEV (reference sequence). The CDR3 totals 14 residues. CDR3 in amino acids: CASRTQGLPYEQYF. In DNA form, the CDR3 reads TGTGCCAGCAGGACACAGGGTCTCCCCTACGAGCAGTACTTC.

In regard to this clone: Compared with germline, one end of the junction differs, possibly owing to a read error. The V call is TRBV5-1, the J call TRBJ2-5; 9 bases map to TRBD2. CDR3 length: 15 amino acids. Germline-derived CDR1 and CDR2 are SGHRS and YFSETQ. The CDR3 is CARSPRGGGQETQYF. The CDR3 DNA sequence: TGCGCCCGCAGCCCGCGCGGGGGGGGACAAGAGACCCAGTACTTC.

This clone has only one observation. The rearrangement uses TRBV7-4 and TRBJ2-2; the match to TRBD1 covers 9 bases. Trimming took 3 bases from V and 6 from J; bases not matched to a gene: 8. The CDR3 sequence is 16 residues long. The germline V gene encodes CDR1 SGHVT and CDR2 SQSDAQ. DNA of the CDR3: TGTGCCAGCAGCTTCCGGGACAGGGTTCTAGCCGGGGAGCTGTTTTTT. Its protein is CASSFRDRVLAGELFF.

The rearrangement links TRBV6-1 to TRBJ2-5; TRBD1 is a possible D gene (5 bases). The ends were cut back, 6 bases at V and 1 base at J, with 12 bases in the middle. CDR1 is MNHNS and CDR2 is SASEGT in the germline V gene. The CDR3 consists of 14 residues. The CDR3 region has the DNA TGTGCCAGCAGCTCATCAGGGATCCAAGAGACCCAGTACTTC. The encoded protein is CASSSSGIQETQYF.

The chain couples TRBV6-6 to TRBJ2-7; possibly TRBD2 for D (5 bases). From germline, CDR1 is MNHNY and CDR2 SVGAGI (reference sequence). The CDR3 covers 14 residues. Trimming removed 0 bases at V and 2 bases at J, with 8 bases between. The CDR3 nucleotides read TGTGCCAGCAGTTACTCGGGGAGCACCTACGAGCAGTACTTC. It codes for CASSYSGSTYEQYF.

The V gene is TRBV11-2, the J gene TRBJ1-2, with 7 bases identical to TRBD1. Unmatched junction bases numbered 8, after V lost 7 bases and J lost 0 bases. The germline V gene has CDR1 SGHAT and CDR2 FQNNGV. The CDR3 has 15 residues. The CDR3 nucleotides are TGTGCCAGCACCAGGGGGGGAAGCGCTAACTATGGCTACACCTTC. Protein product: CASTRGGSANYGYTF.

The chain couples TRBV14 to TRBJ2-5; a possible D gene is TRBD2 (5 bases). Judging by the DNA end, TRBJ2-7 fits better; the J call may be wrong. This CDR3 spans 16 amino acids. In germline, CDR1 is SGHDN, CDR2 FVKESK. CDR3 sequence: CASSQGRGRPGNEQYF. CDR3 nucleotide sequence: TGTGCCAGCAGCCAAGGACGAGGGCGCCCGGGGAACGAGCAGTACTTC.

The chain has TRBV18 and TRBJ2-1; the D gene is possibly TRBD2 (5 bases). Looked up from germline, CDR1 is KGHSH and CDR2 is LQKENI. The V gene lost 2 bases and the J gene lost 8 bases, with 10 bases spanning the gap. The CDR3 length is 13 residues. The CDR3 bases are TGTGCCAGCTCACCAACTAGTCGGCATGAGCAGTTCTTC. Encoded protein: CASSPTSRHEQFF. The variable domain in full, completed from reference TRBV18 and TRBJ2-1, reads NAGVMQNPRHLVRRRGQEARLRCSPMKGHSHVYWYRQLPEEGLKFMVYLQKENIIDESGMPKERFSAEFPKEGPSILRIQQVVRGDSAAYFCASSPTSRHEQFFGPGTRLTVL.

The chain is built from TRBV2 and TRBJ1-5, with D maybe TRBD1 (6 bases). Germline CDR1 is SNHLY and CDR2 is FYNNEI. Trimming left V 3 bases short and J 9 bases short, with 9 bases between. The CDR3 is 12 amino acids. CDR3 nucleotides: TGTGCCAGCAGTGACGGGGGCCCGCCCCAGCATTTT. Translated, it gives CASSDGGPPQHF.